One TCR beta chain is described in this entry. The sample holds one count of this clone. The antigen it recognizes is unknown. Base quality data are lacking; no much larger clone is found one base away. These data come from a study of blood T cell repertoires in COVID-19 (dated by TCRdb to the early 2020s). With respect to the entire study: Samples from collaborators originated in the United States, Italy and Spain and spanned both the acute and convalescent phases of COVID-19. The prospective study material was composed of cDNA or gDNA derived from T cells, B-cell-depleted T cells, or PBMCs. Deeply sampled blood TCRbeta repertoires from subjects exposed to, actively infected with, or recovered from COVID-19 were included in the dataset. A freely available public database, intended as a resource for researchers studying the immune response to SARS-CoV-2, is where the repertoires were released. The samples were drawn from two sources: the first 160 participants of the ongoing ImmuneRACE study, and 1,254 subjects contributed by 6 global collaborators. Nearly every sample came with metadata listing a de-identified subject ID, COVID-19 status, age in years and sex. Where HLA class I and class II types were available, the types were taken from metadata supplied by the sample provider, not from assay-based typing.

The immunoSEQ Assay, a bias-controlled multiplex PCR, was used to amplify TCRbeta CDR3 regions from genomic DNA. The authors processed their data as follows. The number of nucleated cells in each sample was estimated from the amplification of reference gene primers within the assay. To quantify the absolute abundance of each unique TCRbeta CDR3 rearrangement, sequence reads were collapsed and filtered. Productive Simpson clonality was computed per sample as the square root of Simpson's diversity index over productive rearrangements. What TCRdb holds here is the immuneACCESS table cut down to in-frame rearrangements. Part of the clones is not present; checked against another copy, under half of the missing clones reflect an unresolved V gene, and the others are unexplained. D and trimming were read from the DNA, whereas the V and J calls and clone size are those reported in that table. This sample gives 79,000 or so clones in total; around 88% of them show up just once. 15% to 20% of the sample is in the top ten clones.

The research as a whole found: Clinical and demographic metadata were provided uncurated, with the amount varying by source and participant.

The collaborating institutions used their own protocols to collect whole blood in K2EDTA tubes. For TCRbeta analysis, collaborators shipped samples in one of three forms: frozen whole blood, isolated PBMCs, or DNA extracted from either of those sample types. The TCR originated in a human donor in a cohort sampled during active COVID-19. The sequenced sample was peripheral blood.

The nucleotide sequence is TGTGCCAGCAGTGATGACAGCTACGAGCAGTACTTC. Its coded protein is CASSDDSYEQYF. The chain is made from TRBV6-2 or TRBV6-3 and TRBJ2-7; the D region possibly corresponds to TRBD1 (5 bases align). The CDR1 and CDR2 encoded by the germline V gene are MNHEY and SVGEGT. The CDR3 holds 12 amino acids from the cysteine to the phenylalanine. Only the CDR3 DNA is retained, 36 bases long and in frame from the first base. V and J are truncated by 5 bases and 3 bases respectively, leaving an intervening sequence of 8 bases.